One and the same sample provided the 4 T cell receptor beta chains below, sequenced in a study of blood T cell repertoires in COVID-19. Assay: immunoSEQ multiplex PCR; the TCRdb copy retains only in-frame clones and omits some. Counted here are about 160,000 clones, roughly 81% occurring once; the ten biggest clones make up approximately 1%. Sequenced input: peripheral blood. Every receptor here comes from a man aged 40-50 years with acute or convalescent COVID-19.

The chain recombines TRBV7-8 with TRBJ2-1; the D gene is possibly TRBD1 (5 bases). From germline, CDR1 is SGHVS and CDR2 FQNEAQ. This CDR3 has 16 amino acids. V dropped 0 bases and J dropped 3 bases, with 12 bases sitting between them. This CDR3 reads CASSLASGIFYNEQFF. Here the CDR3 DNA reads TGTGCCAGCAGCTTAGCGTCAGGGATCTTCTACAATGAGCAGTTCTTC.

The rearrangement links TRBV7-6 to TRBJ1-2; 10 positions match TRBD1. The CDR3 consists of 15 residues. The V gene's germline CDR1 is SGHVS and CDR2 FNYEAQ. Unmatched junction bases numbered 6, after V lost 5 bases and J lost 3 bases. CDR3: CASSGRTGGYYGYTF. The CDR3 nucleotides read TGTGCCAGCAGCGGACGGACAGGGGGTTACTATGGCTACACCTTC. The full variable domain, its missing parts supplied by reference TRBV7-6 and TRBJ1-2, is GAGVSQSPRYKVTKRGQDVALRCDPISGHVSLYWYRQALGQGPEFLTYFNYEAQQDKSGLPNDRFSAERPEGSISTLTIQRTEQRDSAMYRCASSGRTGGYYGYTFGSGTRLTVV.

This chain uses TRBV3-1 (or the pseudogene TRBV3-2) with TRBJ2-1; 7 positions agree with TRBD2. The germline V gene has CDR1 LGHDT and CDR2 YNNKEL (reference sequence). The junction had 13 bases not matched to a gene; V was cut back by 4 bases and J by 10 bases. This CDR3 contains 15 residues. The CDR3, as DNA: TGTGCCAGCAGCCTCCTGCTTGAGGAAGCGGGGGAGCAGTTCTTC. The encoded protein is CASSLLLEEAGEQFF.

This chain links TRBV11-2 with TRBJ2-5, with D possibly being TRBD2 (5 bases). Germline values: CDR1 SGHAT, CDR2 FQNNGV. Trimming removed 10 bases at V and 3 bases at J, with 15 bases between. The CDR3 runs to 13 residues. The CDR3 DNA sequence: TGTGCCATCGGTGGTATGGGAGAAGAGACCCAGTACTTC. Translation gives CAIGGMGEETQYF.